This T cell receptor (beta chain) stems from a study of blood T cell repertoires in COVID-19. As for the study in general: The United States, Italy and Spain were the sources of the acute and convalescent COVID-19 samples.

Germline V gene lookup returns CDR1 MNHEY and CDR2 SVGEGT. The CDR3 consists of 17 residues. V lost 0 bases, J lost 8 bases, and 22 bases lay in between. This clone was counted a few times. Some clones are missing from TCRdb's copy, which holds only in-frame ones; the method was immunoSEQ multiplex PCR. The sample has fewer than 300,000 clones, around 88% seen once; the top ten hold more than 0.95%. What was sequenced was PBMCs or T cells enriched from blood (not recorded which). The rearrangement links TRBV6-2 or TRBV6-3 to TRBJ1-2; no firm D call. The sequence was obtained from a woman aged 40-49 years with acute COVID-19. The DNA of the CDR3 is TGTGCCAGCAGTTACTCGACTATTCGGAGCCCAAGTCAGGGCTACACCTTC. Encoded protein: CASSYSTIRSPSQGYTF.